This TCR beta chain was found in a study of T cells expressing NK-cell markers. Across the study: Sorted CD3+CD56-NKG2C+, CD3+CD56+NKG2C- and CD3+CD56+NKG2C+ T cells were the source of the TCR beta repertoires. Study-wide results and caveats: In four donors, dominant clonotypes made up about 28.3-65% of CD3+CD56-NKG2C+ cells.

This CDR3 is 19 amino acids long. Per germline, CDR1 SGHVS and CDR2 FQNEAQ. TCRdb reanalyzed the 5' RACE reads and collapses them to one entry per CDR3 protein, without DNA. Listed are about 390,000 distinct CDR3 sequences; about 11% falls within the top ten. Turning to this clonotype: Its antigen is undetermined.

The chain employs TRBV7-8 and TRBJ1-5; TCRdb outputs TRBD1, but without DNA this stays unchecked. Sample: blood T cells: a sorted CD56 or NKG2C T cell subset, CD4+ or CD8+ T cells, or bulk PBMC T cells (not recorded which). The clonotype comes from a woman aged 50 to 65 in good health. The CDR3 protein is CASSIMTPGTLYSNQPQHF.